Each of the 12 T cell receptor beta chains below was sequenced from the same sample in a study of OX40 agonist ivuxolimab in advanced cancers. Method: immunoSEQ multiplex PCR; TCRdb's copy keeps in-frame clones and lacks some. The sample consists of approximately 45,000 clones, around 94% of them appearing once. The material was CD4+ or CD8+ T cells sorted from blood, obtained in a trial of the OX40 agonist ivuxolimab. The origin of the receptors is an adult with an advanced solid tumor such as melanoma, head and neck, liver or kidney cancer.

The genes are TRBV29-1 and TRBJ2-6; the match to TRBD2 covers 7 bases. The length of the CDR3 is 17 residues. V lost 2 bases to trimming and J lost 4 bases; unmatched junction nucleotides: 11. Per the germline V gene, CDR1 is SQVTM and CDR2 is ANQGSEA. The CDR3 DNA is TGCAGCGTTGAACCACTAATACTAGCGACCGGGGCCAACGTCCTGACTTTC. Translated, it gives CSVEPLILATGANVLTF. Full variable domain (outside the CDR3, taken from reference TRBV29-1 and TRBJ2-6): SAVISQKPSRDICQRGTSLTIQCQVDSQVTMMFWYRQQPGQSLTLIATANQGSEATYESGFVIDKFPISRPNLTFSTLTVSNMSPEDSSIYLCSVEPLILATGANVLTFGAGSRLTVL.

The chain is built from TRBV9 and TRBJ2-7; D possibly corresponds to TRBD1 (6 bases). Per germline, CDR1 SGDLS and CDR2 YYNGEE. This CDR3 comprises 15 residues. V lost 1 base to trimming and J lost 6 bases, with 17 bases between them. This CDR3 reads CASSVYGTPSGEQYF. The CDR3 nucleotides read TGTGCCAGCAGCGTATACGGGACACCGTCGGGCGAGCAGTACTTC.

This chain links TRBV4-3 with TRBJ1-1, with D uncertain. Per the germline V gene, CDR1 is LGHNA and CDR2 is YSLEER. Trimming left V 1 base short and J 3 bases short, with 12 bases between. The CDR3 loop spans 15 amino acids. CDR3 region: CASSQGFAEYTEAFF. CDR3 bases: TGCGCCAGCAGCCAAGGATTTGCGGAGTACACTGAAGCTTTCTTT.

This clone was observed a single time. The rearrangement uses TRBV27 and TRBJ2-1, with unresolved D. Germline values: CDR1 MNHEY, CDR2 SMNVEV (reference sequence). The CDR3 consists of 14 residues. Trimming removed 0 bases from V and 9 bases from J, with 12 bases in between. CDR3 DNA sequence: TGTGCCAGCAGTTTATCGCACGCGAAGGTTGAGCAGTTCTTC. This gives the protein CASSLSHAKVEQFF.

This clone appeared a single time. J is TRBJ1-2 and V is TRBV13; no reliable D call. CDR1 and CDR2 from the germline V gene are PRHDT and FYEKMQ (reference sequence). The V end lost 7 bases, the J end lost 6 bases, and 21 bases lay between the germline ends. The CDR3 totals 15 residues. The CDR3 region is CASKSTEEEANGYTF. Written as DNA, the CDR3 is TGTGCCAGCAAGTCAACCGAAGAGGAGGCGAATGGCTACACCTTC.

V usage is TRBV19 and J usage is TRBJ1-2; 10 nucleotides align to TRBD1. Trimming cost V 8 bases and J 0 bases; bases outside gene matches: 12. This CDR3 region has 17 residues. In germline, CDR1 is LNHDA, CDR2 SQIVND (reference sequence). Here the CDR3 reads CASHAPGQGTSNYGYTF. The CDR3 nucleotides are TGTGCCAGTCACGCCCCGGGACAGGGGACCTCTAACTATGGCTACACCTTC.

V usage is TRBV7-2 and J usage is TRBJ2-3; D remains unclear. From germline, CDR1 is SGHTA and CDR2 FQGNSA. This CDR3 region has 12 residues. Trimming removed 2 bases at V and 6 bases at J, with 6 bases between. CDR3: CASSLRPDTQYF. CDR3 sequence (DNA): TGTGCCAGCAGCTTACGACCCGATACGCAGTATTTT.

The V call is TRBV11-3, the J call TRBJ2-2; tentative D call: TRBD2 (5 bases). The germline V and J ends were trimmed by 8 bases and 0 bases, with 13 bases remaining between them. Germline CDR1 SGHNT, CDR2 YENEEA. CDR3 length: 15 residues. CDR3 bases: TGTGCCAGCGGGCGTGAGGGATCGAACACCGGGGAGCTGTTTTTT. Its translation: CASGREGSNTGELFF.

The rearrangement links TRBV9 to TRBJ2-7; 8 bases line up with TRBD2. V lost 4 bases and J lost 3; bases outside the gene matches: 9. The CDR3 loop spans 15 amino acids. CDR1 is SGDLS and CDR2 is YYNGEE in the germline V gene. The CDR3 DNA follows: TGTGCCAGCAGCACCGGCAGCGGGAGAATCTACGAGCAGTACTTC. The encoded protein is CASSTGSGRIYEQYF.

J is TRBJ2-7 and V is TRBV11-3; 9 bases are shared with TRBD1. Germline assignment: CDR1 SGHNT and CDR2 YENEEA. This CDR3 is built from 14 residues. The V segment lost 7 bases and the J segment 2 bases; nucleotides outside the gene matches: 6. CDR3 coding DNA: TGTGCCAGCACCCCGGGACAGGGAGCCTACGAGCAGTACTTC. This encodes CASTPGQGAYEQYF.

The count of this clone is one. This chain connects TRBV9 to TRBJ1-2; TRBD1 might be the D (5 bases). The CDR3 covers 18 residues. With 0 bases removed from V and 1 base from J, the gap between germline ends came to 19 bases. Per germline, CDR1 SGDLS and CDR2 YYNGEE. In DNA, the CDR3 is TGTGCCAGCAGCGTAGAGTGGAGGGGCGGTCGGCTTAACTATGGCTACACCTTC. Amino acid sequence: CASSVEWRGGRLNYGYTF.

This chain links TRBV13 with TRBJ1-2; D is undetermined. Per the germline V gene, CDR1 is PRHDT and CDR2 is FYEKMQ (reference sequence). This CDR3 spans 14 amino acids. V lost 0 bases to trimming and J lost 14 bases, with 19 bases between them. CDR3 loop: CASSLGLGLTSWTF. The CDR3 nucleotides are TGTGCCAGCAGCTTAGGTCTGGGCCTTACCAGTTGGACCTTC.